The 26 T cell receptor beta chains listed next were all sequenced from one sample in a study of blood T cell repertoires in COVID-19 (dated by TCRdb to 2020 to 2022). Libraries were built with the immunoSEQ multiplex PCR assay. TCRdb holds this immuneACCESS table with in-frame rearrangements only. Some clones are missing; in checked studies, unresolved V genes explain under half, and the rest has no known cause. The sample table records tens of thousands of clones; 81% of these occur just once. About 29% of the sample is held by the ten biggest clonotypes. The sequencing input was peripheral blood. All receptors come from a man aged 80 or over with active or convalescent COVID-19.

V is TRBV7-2 and J is TRBJ2-2; 8 bases are shared with TRBD1. CDR3 length equals 15 residues. V lost 3 bases to trimming and J lost 3 bases; unmatched junction nucleotides: 3. Germline V lookup: CDR1 SGHTA, CDR2 FQGNSA. The DNA of the CDR3 is TGTGCCAGCAGCTTCCGGACAGGGTACACCGGGGAGCTGTTTTTT. Encoded protein: CASSFRTGYTGELFF.

This clone appeared a single time. The gene calls are TRBV29-1 and TRBJ1-3; D is possibly TRBD1 (6 bases). Trimming took off 8 bases at V and 2 bases at J, with 16 bases between the two ends. The CDR3 runs to 14 residues. Looked up from germline, CDR1 is SQVTM and CDR2 is ANQGSEA. The DNA of the CDR3 is TGCAGCTGTATGACAGGCAGCGCTGGAAACACCATATATTTT. As protein: CSCMTGSAGNTIYF.

This clone appeared a few times. The V and J genes are TRBV11-3 and TRBJ1-1, with D perhaps matching TRBD1 (6 bases). Trimming removed 2 bases at V and 8 bases at J, with 9 bases between. The length of the CDR3 is 12 residues. Per the germline V gene, CDR1 is SGHNT and CDR2 is YENEEA. Here the CDR3 DNA reads TGTGCCAGCAGCTTATCCGGGACAGAAGCTTTCTTT. It yields the protein CASSLSGTEAFF.

This chain uses TRBV21-1 with TRBJ1-1; the table calls TRBD1, which could not be checked here. TRBV21-1 is labeled a pseudogene. CDR3 length: 14 residues. CDR3 DNA: TGTGCCAGCAGCCTTACGTTAGTGACAGGGTGGCCTTTCTTT. It encodes CASSLTLVTGWPFF.

The chain joins TRBV7-9 to TRBJ2-6; D perhaps matches TRBD1 (6 bases). Germline values: CDR1 SEHNR, CDR2 FQNEAQ (reference sequence). V lost 6 bases and J lost 0, with 12 bases in between. The CDR3 runs to 16 residues. The chain's CDR3 is CASRPGQTSGANVLTF. The CDR3 bases are TGTGCCAGCAGACCTGGACAGACCTCTGGGGCCAACGTCCTGACTTTC.

V usage is TRBV19 and J usage is TRBJ2-2, with no clear D. Germline CDR1 reads LNHDA; CDR2 reads SQIVND (reference sequence). V lost 1 base to trimming and J lost 7 bases, with 10 bases between them. The CDR3 totals 14 residues. CDR3: CASSIAERVGELFF. DNA of the CDR3: TGTGCCAGTAGTATAGCCGAACGGGTCGGGGAGCTGTTTTTT.

The chain employs TRBV15 and TRBJ2-3; maybe TRBD1 (5 bases). V was pared by 8 bases and J by 2 bases, with 17 bases between. The CDR3 is 15 amino acids. CDR1 is LNHNV and CDR2 is YYDKDF in the germline V gene (reference sequence). DNA of the CDR3: TGTGCCACCCGAGGTATGGGGCTCCCCACAGATACGCAGTATTTT. Amino acid sequence: CATRGMGLPTDTQYF. The full variable domain, rest sourced from reference TRBV15 and TRBJ2-3, is DAMVIQNPRYQVTQFGKPVTLSCSQTLNHNVMYWYQQKSSQAPKLLFHYYDKDFNNEADTPDNFQSRRPNTSFCFLDIRSPGLGDTAMYLCATRGMGLPTDTQYFGPGTRLTVL.

The chain employs TRBV11-2 and TRBJ1-4; no firm D call. CDR3 length: 13 amino acids. Per germline, CDR1 SGHAT and CDR2 FQNNGV. Trimming shortened V by 1 base and J by 7 bases, and 7 bases separated the two germline ends. CDR3 nucleotides: TGTGCCAGCAGCTTAGGGCGGCTTGAAAAACTGTTTTTT. Protein sequence: CASSLGRLEKLFF.

This chain uses TRBV24-1 with TRBJ1-2; TRBD1 agrees at 7 bases. Looked up from germline, CDR1 is KGHDR and CDR2 is SFDVKD. The CDR3 sequence is 15 residues long. Trimming at V came to 4 bases and at J to 8 bases, leaving 12 bases not matched to a gene. CDR3 DNA sequence: TGTGCCACCAGTGAACCGGGACAGACGGTCGAGGGCTACACCTTC. This encodes CATSEPGQTVEGYTF.

The genes are TRBV2 and TRBJ1-5, with 8 bases fitting TRBD1. V shed 7 bases, J shed 0 bases, and the junction held 11 bases outside the gene matches. Germline CDR1 reads SNHLY; CDR2 reads FYNNEI. The CDR3 has 17 residues. The CDR3 DNA sequence: TGTGCCAGCAACAAGGACAGGGCTTTCTATAGCAATCAGCCCCAGCATTTT. Encoded protein: CASNKDRAFYSNQPQHF.

This chain joins TRBV7-2 and TRBJ2-7, with a possible D match to TRBD2 (6 bases). This CDR3 is 15 amino acids long. V was pared by 1 base and J by 2 bases, with 12 bases between. Germline loops: CDR1 SGHTA, CDR2 FQGNSA. CDR3 sequence: CASSLGGGIAYEQYF. In DNA, the CDR3 is TGTGCCAGCAGCTTAGGGGGCGGGATCGCCTACGAGCAGTACTTC.

The gene calls are TRBV12-5 and TRBJ2-3; D perhaps matches TRBD1 (5 bases). CDR3 length: 14 amino acids. The germline CDR1 and CDR2 sequences are LGHNT and FRNRAP. With 3 bases removed from V and 5 bases from J, the gap between germline ends came to 12 bases. CDR3 loop: CASGFTGNRDTQYF. CDR3 nucleotide sequence: TGTGCTAGTGGTTTCACAGGAAACAGAGATACGCAGTATTTT.

The chain is built from TRBV7-9 and TRBJ2-1; TRBD2 matches 9 bases. The trim removed 5 bases at V and 2 bases at J, leaving 10 bases unmatched. CDR1 and CDR2 (germline): SEHNR, FQNEAQ (reference sequence). The CDR3 runs to 17 residues. CDR3: CASSPLRAGGTYNEQFF. In nucleotides, the CDR3 is TGTGCCAGCAGCCCCCTGAGAGCGGGGGGAACCTACAATGAGCAGTTCTTC.

V usage is TRBV11-3 and J usage is TRBJ2-5, with D maybe TRBD2 (6 bases). The length of the CDR3 is 13 residues. V was shortened by 5 bases and J by 5 bases, with 12 bases between the two germline ends. Germline CDR1 SGHNT, CDR2 YENEEA. The CDR3 DNA is TGTGCCAGCAGCCCCCGTGGGGGGGAGACCCAGTACTTC. This encodes CASSPRGGETQYF.

This clone was recorded only once. V gene TRBV27 combines with J gene TRBJ1-3; tentative D call: TRBD1 (5 bases). The germline V gene has CDR1 MNHEY and CDR2 SMNVEV (reference sequence). Trimming took 5 bases from V and 4 from J, leaving 15 bases between them. The CDR3 has 15 amino acids. The CDR3: CASSLREGQGNTIYF. The CDR3 nucleotides read TGTGCCAGCAGTCTCAGGGAGGGCCAGGGAAACACCATATATTTT.

This clone was detected once. The rearrangement links TRBV7-2 to TRBJ2-7; D call uncertain. Trimming shortened V by 5 bases and J by 0 bases, and 5 bases separated the two germline ends. The CDR3 sequence is 12 residues long. Germline values: CDR1 SGHTA, CDR2 FQGNSA. The CDR3 region is CASSGSSYEQYF. The CDR3 nucleotides are TGTGCCAGCAGCGGCTCCTCCTACGAGCAGTACTTC.

The rearrangement joins TRBV27 to TRBJ1-6; D is ambiguous. This CDR3 has 16 amino acids. Germline V gene sequence: CDR1 MNHEY, CDR2 SMNVEV (reference sequence). Between the trimmed V and J ends, which lost 0 bases and 7 bases, there was a span of 13 bases. DNA for the CDR3: TGTGCCAGCAGTTTATCAAGCAATTTAGCAAATTCACCCCTCCACTTT. Amino acids: CASSLSSNLANSPLHF.

The gene calls are TRBV12-3 or TRBV12-4 and TRBJ1-4; TRBD1 might be the D (6 bases). The CDR3 totals 11 residues. Trimming left V 5 bases short and J 15 bases short, with 13 bases between. The CDR3 coding sequence is TGTGCCAGCAGTGTACAGGGATCAATGTTTTTT. Amino acids: CASSVQGSMFF.

CDR3 in amino acids: CATSDSKRGSYNEQFF. In nucleotides, the CDR3 is TGTGCCACCAGTGACTCTAAGCGGGGCTCCTACAATGAGCAGTTCTTC. The chain couples TRBV24-1 to TRBJ2-1; 7 bases map to TRBD2. Trimming removed 4 bases from V and 0 bases from J; junction bases left unmatched: 5. Germline V gene lookup returns CDR1 KGHDR and CDR2 SFDVKD. The CDR3 sequence is 16 residues long.

The gene calls are TRBV5-4 and TRBJ2-5, with 7 nucleotides matching TRBD2. From germline, CDR1 is SGHNT and CDR2 YYREEE (reference sequence). The CDR3 runs to 15 residues. With 3 bases clipped from V and 2 bases from J, the junction kept 7 bases outside the gene matches. The CDR3 nucleotides read TGTGCCAGCAGCTCGGTGGGAGGGGCACAAGAGACCCAGTACTTC. Its translation is CASSSVGGAQETQYF.

The rearrangement uses TRBV29-1 and TRBJ2-3; 7 bases agree with TRBD2. This CDR3 comprises 16 residues. After removal of 6 bases from V and 2 bases from J, the junction contained 14 bases not matched to a gene. CDR1 and CDR2 (germline): SQVTM, ANQGSEA. Written as DNA, the CDR3 is TGCAGCGTCGGGGGGAGGCCCCAGGAGACCACAGATACGCAGTATTTT. It specifies CSVGGRPQETTDTQYF.

This clone was counted once. The V call is TRBV5-1, the J call TRBJ1-1, with 7 bases aligning to TRBD1. This CDR3 has 17 residues. V lost 1 base to trimming and J lost 1 base; unmatched junction nucleotides: 10. Germline V gives CDR1 SGHRS, CDR2 YFSETQ. The CDR3 sequence is CASSLRPGGSTNTEAFF. The DNA of the CDR3 is TGCGCCAGCAGCTTGCGGCCAGGGGGGAGTACGAACACTGAAGCTTTCTTT.

Points on this clone: The sample carries other DNA sequences with the same CDR3. The chain is built from TRBV7-2 and TRBJ1-2; D unresolved. Trimming took off 6 bases at V and 0 bases at J, with 8 bases between the two ends. This CDR3 comprises 13 residues. Germline CDR1 and CDR2: SGHTA and FQGNSA. The CDR3 DNA reads TGTGCCAGCAGGATCGGGGCTAACTATGGCTACACCTTC. It encodes CASRIGANYGYTF.

The chain employs TRBV29-1 and TRBJ2-7; 11 bases align to TRBD1. J was trimmed by 3 bases and V by 5 bases; bases with no gene match: 9. The germline V gene has CDR1 SQVTM and CDR2 ANQGSEA. This CDR3 has 15 amino acids. The CDR3 nucleotides are TGCAGCGTTCTCATGCCGGGACAGGGGGTCTACGAGCAGTACTTC. Translation gives CSVLMPGQGVYEQYF.

This clone is medium-sized. V usage is TRBV7-3 and J usage is TRBJ2-1; 7 positions agree with TRBD2. The CDR3 extends over 15 amino acids. CDR1 is SGHTA and CDR2 is FQGTGA in the germline V gene. Germline trimming cut 5 bases from V and 4 bases from J; bases unmatched to any gene: 8. The CDR3 reads CASSRSGTKYNEQFF. DNA of the CDR3: TGTGCCAGCAGCCGGTCCGGGACTAAATACAATGAGCAGTTCTTC. Full variable domain (outside the CDR3, taken from reference TRBV7-3 and TRBJ2-1): GAGVSQTPSNKVTEKGKYVELRCDPISGHTALYWYRQSLGQGPEFLIYFQGTGAADDSGLPNDRFFAVRPEGSVSTLKIQRTERGDSAVYLCASSRSGTKYNEQFFGPGTRLTVL.

J is TRBJ2-1 and V is TRBV18; TRBD2 matches at 14 bases. This CDR3 has 17 amino acids. Germline CDR1 is KGHSH and CDR2 is LQKENI. Unmatched junction bases numbered 6, after V lost 3 bases and J lost 5 bases. This chain's CDR3 is CASSPLLTSGGDNEQFF. As DNA, the CDR3 is TGTGCCAGCTCACCCCTACTGACTAGCGGGGGGGACAATGAGCAGTTCTTC.